This T cell receptor (beta chain) was retrieved from a study of identifying expanded T cells in peripheral blood. TCRdb keeps only in-frame clones here, not all; method: immunoSEQ multiplex PCR. The data show tens of thousands of clones, roughly 86% seen once. The V gene lost 1 base and the J gene lost 9 bases, with 11 bases spanning the gap. The CDR3 spans 13 residues. Germline CDR1 is SGHNT and CDR2 is YYREEE (reference sequence). The V and J genes are TRBV5-4 and TRBJ2-4; no clear D. The material sequenced was blood. This TCR derives from a person aged 18 to 75 in good health. The CDR3 nucleotides read TGTGCCAGCAGCTTGTCTTATTCCACCATTCAGTACTTC. This translates into CASSLSYSTIQYF.